This T cell receptor beta chain was sequenced in a study of radiotherapy plus CTLA-4 blockade in lung cancer. In the study overall: Objective responses were documented in around a sixth of patients, with disease control in about 28%. Notes on the study in general: Following radiotherapy plus ipilimumab, tumor-derived TCR clones expanded in the blood. According to reports, early shifts in blood T cell clones, alongside interferon-beta, forecast response most accurately.

Germline-derived CDR1 and CDR2 are SGHAT and FQDESV (reference sequence). The CDR3 totals 15 residues. V lost 2 bases and J lost 4, with 12 bases in between. This table comes from immunoSEQ multiplex PCR, and its TCRdb copy is limited to in-frame clones, with some not included. The repertoire has about 110,000 clones, 70% to 85% of them found once; the top ten carry 3.3%. The study gave focal radiation plus ipilimumab CTLA-4 blockade to patients with chemo-refractory metastatic non-small-cell lung cancer. On this clone: What it binds is not known.

The input for sequencing was peripheral blood, taken from a patient treated with radiotherapy plus ipilimumab. The receptor was derived from a human donor with non-small cell lung cancer that progressed on radiotherapy plus ipilimumab. Some clones in this sample may be carry-over from other donors' samples. The rearrangement joins TRBV11-1 to TRBJ2-1; D is unresolved. In nucleotides, the CDR3 is TGTGCCAGCAGCTTAAAGGACGGGCTTTACAATGAGCAGTTCTTC. This codes for CASSLKDGLYNEQFF.